Below, 5 T cell receptor beta chains from the same sample are listed, as sequenced in a study of siplizumab effects on memory and regulatory T cells. Profiled with immunoSEQ multiplex PCR; TCRdb holds only in-frame clones, not every one. The sample holds roughly 82,000 clones, over 80% seen once. Sequencing input: Tregs sorted from blood. Receptors were obtained from a human donor in good health.

This clone was counted a single time. The chain recombines TRBV2 with TRBJ2-7; TRBD2 agrees at 7 bases. The junction had 7 bases not matched to a gene; V was cut back by 4 bases and J by 4 bases. This CDR3 contains 14 residues. Germline V gene sequence: CDR1 SNHLY, CDR2 FYNNEI. The CDR3 DNA is TGTGCCAGCAGTGCCCAGCGGGGAGGGTACGAGCAGTACTTC. Translated, it gives CASSAQRGGYEQYF.

The V call is TRBV7-6, the J call TRBJ2-7, with D possibly being TRBD1 or TRBD2 (5 bases each). The CDR3 length is 13 residues. Deletions cut 5 bases from V and 0 bases from J, with 8 bases between. Germline CDR1 SGHVS, CDR2 FNYEAQ. The CDR3 reads CASSGGDSYEQYF. In nucleotides, the CDR3 is TGTGCCAGCAGCGGGGGTGACTCCTACGAGCAGTACTTC.

In DNA form, the CDR3 reads TGTGCCAGCAGCCCTGAGCTGGGCAATCAGCCCCAGCATTTT. Protein: CASSPELGNQPQHF. The chain couples TRBV28 to TRBJ1-5; D uncertain. V lost 6 bases, J lost 2 bases, and 11 bases lay in between. Looked up from germline, CDR1 is MDHEN and CDR2 is SYDVKM. The CDR3 sequence is 14 residues long.

The chain carries TRBV4-1 and TRBJ1-5, with TRBD1 as a possible D gene (6 bases). Trimming removed 2 bases at V and 5 bases at J, with 13 bases between. The length of the CDR3 is 15 residues. In germline, CDR1 is MGHRA, CDR2 YSYEKL. Written as DNA, the CDR3 is TGCGCCAGCAGCCAACCCGACAGGAACCATCAGCCCCAGCATTTT. Its protein product is CASSQPDRNHQPQHF.

This clone is categorized as medium-sized. The J gene is TRBJ1-2, the V gene TRBV2, with 9 bases lining up with TRBD1. This CDR3 spans 14 amino acids. CDR1 and CDR2 (germline): SNHLY, FYNNEI. V lost 7 bases and J lost 8; bases outside the gene matches: 11. The CDR3 DNA reads as TGTGCCAGCAAGGGGGAACAGGGGGCGGGAGGCTACACCTTC. It is translated as CASKGEQGAGGYTF.